These 21 T cell receptor beta chains were all obtained from the same sample, sequenced in a study of CD8 T cells in ankylosing spondylitis. TCRdb analysed the 5' RACE reads with MiXCR anew, one entry per CDR3 protein. Of some 300,000 distinct CDR3 sequences listed, more than 20% are singletons. Material for sequencing was blood, either unsorted or a sorted T cell fraction (not recorded which). Receptors were obtained from a female donor with ankylosing spondylitis or in good health (not recorded which).

This clonotype was seen repeatedly, ten times or more. The chain joins TRBV29-1 to TRBJ2-3; D not resolved. V shed 3 bases and J shed 2 bases, with 12 bases lying between them. This CDR3 contains 14 residues. Germline V gives CDR1 SQVTM, CDR2 ANQGSEA. The chain's CDR3 is CSVEGRRITDTQYF. The CDR3 DNA reads as TGCAGCGTTGAGGGAAGGAGAATCACAGATACGCAGTATTTT.

This clonotype came up a few times. This chain connects TRBV25-1 to TRBJ1-1; no clear D gene. CDR3 length: 13 residues. CDR1 is MGHDK and CDR2 is SYGVNS in the germline V gene. The ends were cut back, 1 base at V and 4 bases at J, with 7 bases in the middle. The CDR3 protein is CASSELVVTEAFF. Written as DNA, the CDR3 is TGTGCCAGCAGTGAATTAGTGGTCACTGAAGCTTTCTTT.

The table lists this clonotype with a few counts. V usage is TRBV20-1 and J usage is TRBJ2-2; TRBD1 agrees at 9 bases. The CDR3 is made up of 14 amino acids. J lost 2 bases, V lost 5 bases, and 3 bases had no gene match. Germline V gives CDR1 DFQATT, CDR2 SNEGSKA (reference sequence). The CDR3 region has the DNA TGCAGTGCTGAGACAGGGGGAAACACCGGGGAGCTGTTTTTT. This gives the protein CSAETGGNTGELFF.

Notes on this clonotype: A read error is possible here, since a much larger clone lies one base away. The chain links TRBV12-3 or TRBV12-4 to TRBJ2-3, with TRBD1 matching 9 bases. V lost 3 bases and J lost 6; bases outside the gene matches: 4. CDR3 length: 14 amino acids. The CDR3 bases are TGTGCCAGCAGTTTTTGGACAGGGGTTGATACGCAGTATTTT. The encoded protein is CASSFWTGVDTQYF.

This clonotype was observed many times. The gene calls are TRBV12-3 or TRBV12-4 and TRBJ1-2; no clear D. The ends were cut back, 2 bases at V and 4 bases at J, with 11 bases in the middle. This CDR3 is built from 14 residues. The CDR3 DNA follows: TGTGCCAGCAGTTTAATTTCCGTACGCTATGGCTACACCTTC. This translates into CASSLISVRYGYTF.

The gene calls are TRBV7-2 and TRBJ2-1; D is ambiguous. Trimming took off 3 bases at V and 8 bases at J, with 11 bases between the two ends. CDR1 is SGHTA, CDR2 FQGNSA, per germline. CDR3 length equals 13 residues. Here the CDR3 reads CASSLPTTDEQFF. In nucleotides, the CDR3 is TGTGCCAGCAGCTTGCCTACGACGGATGAGCAGTTCTTC.

Notes on this clonotype: A much larger clone lies one base from this, so it may be a read error. The chain is built from TRBV20-1 and TRBJ2-1; D is perhaps TRBD2 (6 bases). This CDR3 has 19 residues. CDR1 is DFQATT and CDR2 is SNEGSKA in the germline V gene (reference sequence). The CDR3 bases are TGCAGTGCTAGACCCCTAGGGCCCGGGAGAGATAGCTCCTACAATGAGCAGTCCTTC. Encoded protein: CSARPLGPGRDSSYNEQSF.

Here the CDR3 DNA reads TGCGCCAGCAGCCCCCATAGCGGGAATGGTGAGCAGTTCTTC. Encoded protein: CASSPHSGNGEQFF. This sequence joins TRBV5-1 and TRBJ2-1, with TRBD2 matching 8 bases. V dropped 4 bases and J dropped 9; count of bases not matched to a gene: 9. The germline V gene has CDR1 SGHRS and CDR2 YFSETQ. The CDR3 loop spans 14 amino acids.

This clonotype came up a few times. The CDR3 spells CASSQEVVGTNEKLFF. CDR3 sequence (DNA): TGCGCCAGCAGCCAAGAGGTCGTGGGGACCAATGAAAAACTGTTTTTT. V and J are TRBV4-3 and TRBJ1-4; possibly TRBD1 for D (5 bases). This CDR3 contains 16 residues. Germline V gene sequence: CDR1 LGHNA, CDR2 YSLEER. Trimming cost V 0 bases and J 5 bases, with 13 bases left between them.

The gene calls are TRBV9 and TRBJ2-7, with unresolved D. V dropped 0 bases and J dropped 0 bases, with 10 bases sitting between them. The length of the CDR3 is 15 residues. The germline V gene has CDR1 SGDLS and CDR2 YYNGEE. CDR3 sequence reads: CASSVGVGSSYEQYF. The CDR3 DNA reads as TGTGCCAGCAGCGTAGGGGTCGGTAGCTCCTACGAGCAGTACTTC.

This clonotype was observed a few times. The chain links TRBV7-2 to TRBJ2-5, with TRBD2 as a possible D gene (5 bases). CDR1 is SGHTA, CDR2 FQGNSA, per germline. Trimming shortened V by 0 bases and J by 7 bases, and 9 bases separated the two germline ends. This CDR3 has 13 residues. The CDR3 DNA follows: TGTGCCAGCAGCTTAGCTAGCGCTGGGACCCAGTACTTC. Amino acid sequence: CASSLASAGTQYF.

The V call is TRBV9, the J call TRBJ2-5, with TRBD2 matching over 10 bases. The CDR3 sequence is 16 residues long. The germline gives CDR1 SGDLS, CDR2 YYNGEE. V dropped 0 bases and J dropped 3; count of bases not matched to a gene: 5. DNA for the CDR3: TGTGCCAGCAGCGTAGGGGGACTAGCGCGAGAAGAGACCCAGTACTTC. Translating gives CASSVGGLAREETQYF.

Only a few counts were recorded for this clonotype. The chain couples TRBV18 to TRBJ1-2, with D maybe TRBD1 (5 bases). This CDR3 spans 15 amino acids. The germline V gene encodes CDR1 KGHSH and CDR2 LQKENI. The V end was cut by 3 bases, the J end by 6 bases, with 17 bases between. The CDR3 region has the DNA TGTGCCAGCTCACCGGTCGGGGGTATGGGCGATGGCTACACCTTC. Encoded protein: CASSPVGGMGDGYTF.

The gene calls are TRBV24-1 and TRBJ2-3; D call uncertain. V lost 7 bases and J 4 bases, leaving 11 bases between the germline ends. CDR3 length: 13 amino acids. Per the germline V gene, CDR1 is KGHDR and CDR2 is SFDVKD. CDR3 residues: CATSPNSADTQYF. For the CDR3, the DNA is TGTGCCACCAGCCCTAACTCGGCAGATACGCAGTATTTT.

There are a few counts of this clonotype. V usage is TRBV10-3 and J usage is TRBJ2-7; D possibly corresponds to TRBD1 (6 bases). The CDR3 sequence is 15 residues long. Germline V gene data show CDR1 as ENHRY and CDR2 as SYGVKD. Trimming stripped 3 bases from V and 1 base from J, with 13 bases between. The CDR3 nucleotides read TGTGCCATCAGTGATCAATCCAGGGGATCCTACGAGCAGTACTTC. As protein: CAISDQSRGSYEQYF.

This chain joins TRBV2 and TRBJ1-4; D remains unclear. V lost 6 bases to trimming and J lost 4 bases, with 15 bases between them. Germline V CDR1 and CDR2: SNHLY, FYNNEI. The CDR3 is 15 amino acids. The DNA of the CDR3 is TGTGCCAGCAGATTGATCCGGGAGGTTAATGAAAAACTGTTTTTT. It specifies CASRLIREVNEKLFF.

This clonotype has a handful of counts. The chain joins TRBV20-1 to TRBJ2-3; a weak D match, TRBD2 (6 bases). The CDR3 sequence is 16 residues long. Germline CDR1 and CDR2: DFQATT and SNEGSKA (reference sequence). Trimming pared 3 bases from V and 7 bases from J, leaving 23 bases between. CDR3 sequence: CSASNSSFLAWNTQYF. CDR3 sequence (DNA): TGCAGTGCTAGTAACTCCTCTTTCCTAGCGTGGAATACGCAGTATTTT.

This clonotype was seen a few times. V usage is TRBV29-1 and J usage is TRBJ1-4; D gene ambiguous. With 6 bases removed from V and 5 bases from J, the gap between germline ends came to 19 bases. CDR1 SQVTM and CDR2 ANQGSEA come from the germline V gene. The CDR3 runs to 15 residues. CDR3 sequence (DNA): TGCAGCGTCCTAGGCGACCCGCTTGGCAATGAAAAACTGTTTTTT. The encoded protein is CSVLGDPLGNEKLFF. The whole variable domain, remainder taken from reference TRBV29-1 and TRBJ1-4, is SAVISQKPSRDICQRGTSLTIQCQVDSQVTMMFWYRQQPGQSLTLIATANQGSEATYESGFVIDKFPISRPNLTFSTLTVSNMSPEDSSIYLCSVLGDPLGNEKLFFGSGTQLSVL.

The chain carries TRBV5-1 and TRBJ2-7; D is uncertain. Germline CDR1 SGHRS, CDR2 YFSETQ. Trimming took 0 bases from V and 2 from J, leaving 6 bases between them. The length of the CDR3 is 13 residues. For the CDR3, the DNA is TGCGCCAGCAGCTTGGTTGCGGCCTACGAGCAGTACTTC. Residues: CASSLVAAYEQYF.

The rearrangement joins TRBV5-1 to TRBJ2-1, with D possibly matching TRBD2 (5 bases). There are 15 residues in the CDR3. Germline-derived CDR1 and CDR2 are SGHRS and YFSETQ. V lost 2 bases, J lost 6 bases, and 15 bases lay in between. CDR3 DNA sequence: TGCGCCAGCAGCTTCCCGAGAGAGGGCAGCAATGAGCAGTTCTTC. This encodes CASSFPREGSNEQFF.

V usage is TRBV29-1 and J usage is TRBJ2-7, with D possibly TRBD2 on 5 matching bases. V lost 5 bases and J lost 4, with 12 bases in between. Looked up from germline, CDR1 is SQVTM and CDR2 is ANQGSEA. The CDR3 runs 12 residues. The CDR3 region is CSVRVGVYEQYF. CDR3 bases: TGCAGCGTTAGGGTGGGAGTATACGAGCAGTACTTC.